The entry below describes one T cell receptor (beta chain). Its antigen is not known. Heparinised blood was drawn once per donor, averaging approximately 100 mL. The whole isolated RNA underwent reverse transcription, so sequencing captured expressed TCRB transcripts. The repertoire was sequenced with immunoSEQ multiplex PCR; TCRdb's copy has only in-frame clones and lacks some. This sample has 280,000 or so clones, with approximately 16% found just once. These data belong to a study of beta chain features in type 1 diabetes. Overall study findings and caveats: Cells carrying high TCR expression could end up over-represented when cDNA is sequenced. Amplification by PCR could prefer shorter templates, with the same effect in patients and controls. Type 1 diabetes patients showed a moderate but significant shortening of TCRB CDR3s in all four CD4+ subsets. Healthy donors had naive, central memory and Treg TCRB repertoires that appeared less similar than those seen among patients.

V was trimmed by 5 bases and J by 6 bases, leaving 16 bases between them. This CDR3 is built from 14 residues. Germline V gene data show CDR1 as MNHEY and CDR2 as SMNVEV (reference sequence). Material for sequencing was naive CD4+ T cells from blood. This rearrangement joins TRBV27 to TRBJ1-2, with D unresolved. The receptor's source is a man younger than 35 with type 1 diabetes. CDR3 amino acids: CASSRRTGLHGYTF. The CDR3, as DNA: TGTGCCAGCAGTAGAAGGACGGGATTACATGGCTACACCTTC.